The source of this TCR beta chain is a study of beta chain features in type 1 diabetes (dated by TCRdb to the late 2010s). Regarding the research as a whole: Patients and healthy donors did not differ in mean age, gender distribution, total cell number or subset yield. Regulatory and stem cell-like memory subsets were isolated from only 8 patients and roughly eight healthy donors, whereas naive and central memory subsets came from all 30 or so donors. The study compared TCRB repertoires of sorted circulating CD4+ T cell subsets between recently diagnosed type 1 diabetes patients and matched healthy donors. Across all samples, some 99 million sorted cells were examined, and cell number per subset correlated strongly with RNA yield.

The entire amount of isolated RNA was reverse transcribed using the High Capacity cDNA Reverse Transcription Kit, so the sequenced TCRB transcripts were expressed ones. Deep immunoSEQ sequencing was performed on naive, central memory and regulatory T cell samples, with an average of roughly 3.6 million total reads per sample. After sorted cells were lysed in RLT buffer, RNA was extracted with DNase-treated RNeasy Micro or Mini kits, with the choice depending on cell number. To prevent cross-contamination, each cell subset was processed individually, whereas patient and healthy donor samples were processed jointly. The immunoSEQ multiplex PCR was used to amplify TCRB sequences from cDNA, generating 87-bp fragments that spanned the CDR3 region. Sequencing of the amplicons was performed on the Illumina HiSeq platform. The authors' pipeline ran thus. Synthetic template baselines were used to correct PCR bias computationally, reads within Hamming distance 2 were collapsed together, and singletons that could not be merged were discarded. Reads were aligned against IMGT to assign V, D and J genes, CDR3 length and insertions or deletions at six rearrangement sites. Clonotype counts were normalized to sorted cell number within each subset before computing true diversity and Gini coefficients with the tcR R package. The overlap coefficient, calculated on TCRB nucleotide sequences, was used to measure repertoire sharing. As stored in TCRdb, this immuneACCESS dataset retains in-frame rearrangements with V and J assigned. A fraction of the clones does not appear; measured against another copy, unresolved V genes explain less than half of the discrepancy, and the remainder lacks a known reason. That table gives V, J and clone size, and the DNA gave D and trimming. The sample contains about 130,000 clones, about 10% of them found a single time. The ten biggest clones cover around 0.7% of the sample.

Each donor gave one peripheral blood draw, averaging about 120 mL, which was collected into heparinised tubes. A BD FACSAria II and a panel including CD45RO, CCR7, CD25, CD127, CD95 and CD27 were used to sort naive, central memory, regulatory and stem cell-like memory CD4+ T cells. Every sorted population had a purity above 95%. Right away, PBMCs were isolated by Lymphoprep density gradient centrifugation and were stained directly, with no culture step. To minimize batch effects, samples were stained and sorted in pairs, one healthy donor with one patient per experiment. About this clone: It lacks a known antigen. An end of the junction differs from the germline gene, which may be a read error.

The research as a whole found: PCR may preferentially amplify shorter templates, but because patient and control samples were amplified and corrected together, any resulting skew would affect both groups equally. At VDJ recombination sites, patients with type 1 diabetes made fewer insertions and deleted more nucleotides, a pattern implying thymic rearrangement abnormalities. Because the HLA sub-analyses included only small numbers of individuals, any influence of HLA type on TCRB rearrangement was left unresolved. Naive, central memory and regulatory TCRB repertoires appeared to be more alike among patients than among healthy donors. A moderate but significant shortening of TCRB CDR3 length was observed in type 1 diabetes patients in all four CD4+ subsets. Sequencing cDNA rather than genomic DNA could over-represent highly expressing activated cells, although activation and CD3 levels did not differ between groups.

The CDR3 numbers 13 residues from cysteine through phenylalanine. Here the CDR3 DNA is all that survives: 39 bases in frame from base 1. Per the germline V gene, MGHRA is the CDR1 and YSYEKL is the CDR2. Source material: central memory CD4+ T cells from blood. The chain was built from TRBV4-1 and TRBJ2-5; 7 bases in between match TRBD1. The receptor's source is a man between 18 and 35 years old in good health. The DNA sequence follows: TGCGCCAGCAGCCAAGATGACAGGGAGAGCCAGTACTTC. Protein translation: CASSQDDRESQYF.